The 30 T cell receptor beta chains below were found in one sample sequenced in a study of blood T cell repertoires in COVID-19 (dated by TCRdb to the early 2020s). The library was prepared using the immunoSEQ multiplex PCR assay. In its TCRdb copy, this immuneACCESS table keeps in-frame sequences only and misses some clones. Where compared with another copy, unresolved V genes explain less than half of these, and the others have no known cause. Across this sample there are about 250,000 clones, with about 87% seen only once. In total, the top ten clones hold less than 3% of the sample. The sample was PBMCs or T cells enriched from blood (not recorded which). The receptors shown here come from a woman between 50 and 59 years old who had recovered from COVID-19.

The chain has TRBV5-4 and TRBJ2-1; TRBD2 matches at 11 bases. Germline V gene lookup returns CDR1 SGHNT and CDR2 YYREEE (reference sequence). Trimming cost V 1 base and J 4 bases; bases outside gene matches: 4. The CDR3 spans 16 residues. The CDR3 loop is CASSLKRLAGYNEQFF. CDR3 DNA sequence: TGTGCCAGCAGCTTGAAAAGACTAGCGGGATACAATGAGCAGTTCTTC.

CDR3 sequence reads: CASTPLGAAPNTGELFF. The CDR3 DNA reads TGTGCCAGCACCCCGTTGGGGGCCGCCCCGAACACCGGGGAGCTGTTTTTT. The chain joins TRBV11-2 to TRBJ2-2, with D perhaps TRBD1 (6 bases). Germline lookup yields CDR1 SGHAT and CDR2 FQNNGV. V dropped 7 bases and J dropped 0 bases, with 18 bases sitting between them. The CDR3 loop spans 17 amino acids.

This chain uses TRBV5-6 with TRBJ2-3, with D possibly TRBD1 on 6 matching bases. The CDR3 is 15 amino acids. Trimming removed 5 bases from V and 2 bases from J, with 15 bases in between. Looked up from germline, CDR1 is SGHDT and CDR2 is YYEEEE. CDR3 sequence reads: CASSVKTGNTDTQYF. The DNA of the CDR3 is TGTGCCAGCAGTGTCAAGACAGGAAACACAGATACGCAGTATTTT.

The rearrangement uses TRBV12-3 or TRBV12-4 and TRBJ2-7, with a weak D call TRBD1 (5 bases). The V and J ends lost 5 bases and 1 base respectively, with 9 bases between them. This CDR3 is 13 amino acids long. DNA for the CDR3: TGTGCCAGCAGTCCAGGGATGTCCTACGAGCAGTACTTC. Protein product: CASSPGMSYEQYF.

The CDR3 DNA reads TGTGCCTGGAGTGGGGACAGGTTGAACACTGAAGCTTTCTTT. It translates to CAWSGDRLNTEAFF. V and J are TRBV30 and TRBJ1-1; 8 nucleotides match TRBD1. With V trimmed by 1 base and J by 0 bases, 1 base remained unmatched. The CDR3 has 14 residues. In germline, CDR1 is GTSNPN, CDR2 SVGIG (reference sequence).

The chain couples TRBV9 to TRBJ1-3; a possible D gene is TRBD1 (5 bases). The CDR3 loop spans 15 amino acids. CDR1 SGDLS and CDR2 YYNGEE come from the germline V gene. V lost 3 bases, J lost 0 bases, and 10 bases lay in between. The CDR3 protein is CASSGGVSSGNTIYF. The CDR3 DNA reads TGTGCCAGCAGCGGGGGGGTTTCCTCTGGAAACACCATATATTTT.

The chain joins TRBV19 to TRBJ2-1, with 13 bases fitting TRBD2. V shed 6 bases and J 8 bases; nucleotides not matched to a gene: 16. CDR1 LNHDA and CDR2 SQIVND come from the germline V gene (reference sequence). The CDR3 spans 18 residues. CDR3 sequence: CASSPSLLLAGGYDEQFF. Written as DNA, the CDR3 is TGTGCCAGTAGCCCATCGCTCCTACTAGCGGGAGGGTACGATGAGCAGTTCTTC.

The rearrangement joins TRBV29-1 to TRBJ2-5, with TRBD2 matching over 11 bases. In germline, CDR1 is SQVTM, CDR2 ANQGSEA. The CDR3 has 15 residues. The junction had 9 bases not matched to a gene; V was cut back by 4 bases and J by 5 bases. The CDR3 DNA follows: TGCAGCGTTGGTGGTAGCGGGAGGGCCGCGGAGACCCAGTACTTC. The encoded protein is CSVGGSGRAAETQYF.

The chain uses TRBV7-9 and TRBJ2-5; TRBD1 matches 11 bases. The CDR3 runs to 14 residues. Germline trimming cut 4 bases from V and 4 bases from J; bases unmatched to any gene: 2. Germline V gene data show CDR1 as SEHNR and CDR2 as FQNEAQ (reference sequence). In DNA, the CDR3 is TGTGCCAGCAGCTGGGGACAGGGGGTAGAGACCCAGTACTTC. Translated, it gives CASSWGQGVETQYF.

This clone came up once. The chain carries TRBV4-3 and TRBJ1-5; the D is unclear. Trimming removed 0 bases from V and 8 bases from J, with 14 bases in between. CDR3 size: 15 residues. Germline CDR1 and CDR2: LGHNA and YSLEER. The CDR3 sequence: CASSQDLRRLEPQHF. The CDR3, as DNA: TGCGCCAGCAGCCAAGATCTTAGGAGGCTCGAGCCCCAGCATTTT.

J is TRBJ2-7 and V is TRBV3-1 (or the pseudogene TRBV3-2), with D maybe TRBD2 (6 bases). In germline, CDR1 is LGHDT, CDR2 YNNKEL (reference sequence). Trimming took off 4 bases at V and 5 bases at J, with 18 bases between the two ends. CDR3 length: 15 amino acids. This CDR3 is CASSPLGGTSDEQYF. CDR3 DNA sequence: TGTGCCAGCAGCCCCCTTGGCGGGACCTCGGACGAGCAGTACTTC.

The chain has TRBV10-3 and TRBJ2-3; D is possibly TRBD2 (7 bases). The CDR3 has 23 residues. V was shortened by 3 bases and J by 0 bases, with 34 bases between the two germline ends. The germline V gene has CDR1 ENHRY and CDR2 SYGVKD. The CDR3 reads CAISDPTGLKRDPLYLSTDTQYF. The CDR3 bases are TGTGCCATCAGTGATCCAACAGGGTTAAAGCGGGACCCACTGTACCTTAGCACAGATACGCAGTATTTT.

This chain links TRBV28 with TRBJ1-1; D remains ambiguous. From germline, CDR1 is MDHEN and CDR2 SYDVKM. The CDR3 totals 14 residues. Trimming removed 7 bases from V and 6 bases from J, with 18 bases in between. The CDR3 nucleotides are TGTGCCAGCAACATCCGAGGGCCGGCGGCTGAAGCTTTCTTT. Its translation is CASNIRGPAAEAFF.

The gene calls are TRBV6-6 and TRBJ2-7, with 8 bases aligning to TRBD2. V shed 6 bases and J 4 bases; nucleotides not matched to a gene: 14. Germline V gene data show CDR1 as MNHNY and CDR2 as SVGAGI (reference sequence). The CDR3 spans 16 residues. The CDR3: CASSSPGGRALYEQYF. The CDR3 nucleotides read TGTGCCAGCAGCTCCCCGGGGGGGAGGGCCCTTTACGAGCAGTACTTC.

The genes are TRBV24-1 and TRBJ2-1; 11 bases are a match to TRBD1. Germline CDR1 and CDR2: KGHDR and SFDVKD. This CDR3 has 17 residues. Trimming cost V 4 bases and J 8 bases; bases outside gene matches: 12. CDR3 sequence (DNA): TGTGCCACCAGTGACTCCACCGGGACAGGGGGAGGCTATGAGCAGTTCTTC. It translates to CATSDSTGTGGGYEQFF.

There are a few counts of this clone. CDR3 sequence (DNA): TGTGCCAGCAGCGTTGCGAGGAGCGGCAGCGGAATCTACAATGAGCAGTTCTTC. Protein sequence: CASSVARSGSGIYNEQFF. The rearrangement joins TRBV7-8 to TRBJ2-1; maybe TRBD2 (5 bases). V lost 5 bases and J lost 3, with 23 bases in between. Germline values: CDR1 SGHVS, CDR2 FQNEAQ. The CDR3 is 18 amino acids.

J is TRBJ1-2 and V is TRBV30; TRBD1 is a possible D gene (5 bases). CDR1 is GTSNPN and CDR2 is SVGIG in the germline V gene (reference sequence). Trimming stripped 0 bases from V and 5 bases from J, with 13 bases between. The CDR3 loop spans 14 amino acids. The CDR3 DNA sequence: TGTGCCTGGAGTGTAAAGGGGAAGTGGTATGGCTACACCTTC. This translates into CAWSVKGKWYGYTF.

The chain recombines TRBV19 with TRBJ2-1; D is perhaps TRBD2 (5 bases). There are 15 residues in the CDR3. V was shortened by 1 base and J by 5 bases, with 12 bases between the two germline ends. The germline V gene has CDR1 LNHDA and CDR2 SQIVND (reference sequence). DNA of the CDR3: TGTGCCAGTAGTATAGGAGCGGCGTATAACAATGAGCAGTTCTTC. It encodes CASSIGAAYNNEQFF. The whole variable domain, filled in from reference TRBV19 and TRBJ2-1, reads DGGITQSPKYLFRKEGQNVTLSCEQNLNHDAMYWYRQDPGQGLRLIYYSQIVNDFQKGDIAEGYSVSREKKESFPLTVTSAQKNPTAFYLCASSIGAAYNNEQFFGPGTRLTVL.

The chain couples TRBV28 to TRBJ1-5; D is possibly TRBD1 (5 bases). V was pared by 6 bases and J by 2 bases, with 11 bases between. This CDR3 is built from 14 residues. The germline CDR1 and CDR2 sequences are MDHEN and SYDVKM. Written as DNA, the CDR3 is TGTGCCAGCAGGGGCAGGGAGGGCAATCAGCCCCAGCATTTT. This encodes CASRGREGNQPQHF.

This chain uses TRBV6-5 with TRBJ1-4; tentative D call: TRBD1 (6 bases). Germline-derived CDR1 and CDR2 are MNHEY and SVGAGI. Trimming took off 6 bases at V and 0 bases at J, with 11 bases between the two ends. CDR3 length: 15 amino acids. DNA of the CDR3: TGTGCCAGCAGGACAGGAGGCGCAACTAATGAAAAACTGTTTTTT. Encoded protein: CASRTGGATNEKLFF.

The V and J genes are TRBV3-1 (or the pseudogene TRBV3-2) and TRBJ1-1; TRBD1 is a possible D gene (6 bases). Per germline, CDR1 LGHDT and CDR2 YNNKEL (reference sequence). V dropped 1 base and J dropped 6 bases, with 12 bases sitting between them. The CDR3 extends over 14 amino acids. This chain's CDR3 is CASSQAGGASEAFF. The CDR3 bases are TGTGCCAGCAGCCAAGCTGGGGGCGCCTCTGAAGCTTTCTTT.

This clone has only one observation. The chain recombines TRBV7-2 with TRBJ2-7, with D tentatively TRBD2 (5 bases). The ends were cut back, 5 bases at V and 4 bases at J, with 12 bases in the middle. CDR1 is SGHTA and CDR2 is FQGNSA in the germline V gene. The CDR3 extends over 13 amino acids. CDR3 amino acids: CASSSRRTYEQYF. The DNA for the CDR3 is TGTGCCAGCAGCAGCCGTAGGACTTACGAGCAGTACTTC.

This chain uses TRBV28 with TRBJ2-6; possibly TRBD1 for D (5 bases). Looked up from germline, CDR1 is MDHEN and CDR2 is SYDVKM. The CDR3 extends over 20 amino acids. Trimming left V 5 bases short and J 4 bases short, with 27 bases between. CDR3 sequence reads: CASSSVKPGKTLGGANVLTF. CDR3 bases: TGTGCCAGCAGTAGTGTAAAACCAGGGAAGACCCTGGGAGGGGCCAACGTCCTGACTTTC.

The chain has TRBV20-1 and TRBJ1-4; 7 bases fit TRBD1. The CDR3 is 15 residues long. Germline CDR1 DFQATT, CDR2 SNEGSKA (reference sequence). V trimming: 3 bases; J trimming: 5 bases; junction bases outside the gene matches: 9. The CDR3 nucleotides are TGCAGTGCTAGTGAGGCCCCAGGGGGGAATGAAAAACTGTTTTTT. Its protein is CSASEAPGGNEKLFF.

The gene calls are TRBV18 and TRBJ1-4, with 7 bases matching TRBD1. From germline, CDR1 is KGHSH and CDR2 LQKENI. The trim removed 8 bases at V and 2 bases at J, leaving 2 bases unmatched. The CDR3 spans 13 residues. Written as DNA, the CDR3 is TGTGCCAGCACGACAGGGACTAATGAAAAACTGTTTTTT. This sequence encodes CASTTGTNEKLFF.

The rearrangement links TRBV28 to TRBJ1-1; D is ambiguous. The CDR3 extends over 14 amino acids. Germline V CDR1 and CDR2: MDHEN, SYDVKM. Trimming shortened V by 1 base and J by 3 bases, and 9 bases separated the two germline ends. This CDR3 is CASSLYGGHTEAFF. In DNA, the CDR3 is TGTGCCAGCAGTTTATACGGTGGTCACACTGAAGCTTTCTTT. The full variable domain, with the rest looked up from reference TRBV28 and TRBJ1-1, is DVKVTQSSRYLVKRTGEKVFLECVQDMDHENMFWYRQDPGLGLRLIYFSYDVKMKEKGDIPEGYSVSREKKERFSLILESASTNQTSMYLCASSLYGGHTEAFFGQGTRLTVV.

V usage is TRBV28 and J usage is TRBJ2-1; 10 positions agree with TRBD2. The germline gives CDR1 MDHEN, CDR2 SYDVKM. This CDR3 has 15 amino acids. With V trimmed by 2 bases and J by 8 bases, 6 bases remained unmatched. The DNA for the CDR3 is TGTGCCAGCAGTTTAGGAAGCGGGAGGGCCTATGAGCAGTTCTTC. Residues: CASSLGSGRAYEQFF.

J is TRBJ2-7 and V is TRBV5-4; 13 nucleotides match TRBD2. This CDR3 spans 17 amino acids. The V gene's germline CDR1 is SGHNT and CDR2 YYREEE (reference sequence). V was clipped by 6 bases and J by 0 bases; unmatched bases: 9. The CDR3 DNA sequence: TGTGCCAGCACCCAGGGGGGACTAGCGGGGAGCTCCTACGAGCAGTACTTC. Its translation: CASTQGGLAGSSYEQYF.

The CDR3 bases are TGTGCCAGCAGTTTTTCCGGGGATAGCAATCAGCCCCAGCATTTT. Protein: CASSFSGDSNQPQHF. V is TRBV27 and J is TRBJ1-5; D gene uncertain. The CDR3 totals 15 residues. Germline CDR1 reads MNHEY; CDR2 reads SMNVEV (reference sequence). V was pared by 3 bases and J by 0 bases, with 9 bases between.

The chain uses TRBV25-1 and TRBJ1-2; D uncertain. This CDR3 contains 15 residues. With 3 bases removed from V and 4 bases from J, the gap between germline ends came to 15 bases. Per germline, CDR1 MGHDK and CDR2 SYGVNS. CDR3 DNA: TGTGCCAGCAGTGACCGTTGGGCCGGCAGCTATGGCTACACCTTC. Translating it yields CASSDRWAGSYGYTF.